This T cell receptor beta chain was documented in a study of CD8 T cells in ankylosing spondylitis (dated by TCRdb to about 2017). Regarding the study in general: The study set out to find disease-linked TCR variants by profiling T cell receptor beta repertoires in ankylosing spondylitis patients and healthy donors. The full study cohort was made up of approximately 24 ankylosing spondylitis patients and more than 90 healthy donors. Samples of peripheral blood were taken, and for ankylosing spondylitis patients, synovial fluid was collected as well.

Trimming removed 7 bases from V and 2 bases from J, leaving 11 bases between the germline ends. CDR1 and CDR2 are read off the germline V gene as MNHEY and SVGEGT. The CDR3 holds 13 amino acids from the cysteine to the phenylalanine. Of the read, only the CDR3 DNA is kept; its 39 bases are in frame from base 1. Overall study results and their limits: Some motif variants had previously been reported in the synovial fluid and blood of reactive arthritis patients, which suggests shared mechanisms of disease initiation. According to the report, matched synovial fluid samples from ankylosing spondylitis patients were significantly enriched for the disease-linked clones. A TCR beta motif of fewer than 10 highly homologous amino acid variants appeared characteristic of blood from ankylosing spondylitis patients. The disease-linked clones showed a CD8+ phenotype and occurred at relatively low frequencies in peripheral blood.

This clonotype was counted ten times or more. What this receptor recognizes is not known. One base away there is no much larger clone; base qualities are not given. The listed sequencing device is Illumina HiSeq 2500. Quantitative 5'-RACE with molecular barcodes was the method used to prepare the TCR beta libraries. The original methods were these. A new computational method based on a probabilistic model of VDJ rearrangement was used to identify disease-linked TCR variants. TCRdb reworked the public reads: Q25 trimming with fastp, MiXCR clone assembly, productive beta chains retained. Rows with a matching CDR3 protein are joined into one entry that keeps the most common DNA and genes. The V and J calls follow TCRdb's processing rather than the paper's. Recorded for this sample are hundreds of thousands of distinct CDR3 sequences; approximately 8% of them occurred a single time. Jointly, the top ten make up more than 4.5% of the sample.

This clonotype originated in a female donor with ankylosing spondylitis or in good health (not recorded which). Rearrangement joined TRBV6-2 or TRBV6-3 to TRBJ1-1; confidence is insufficient to name the D gene. The source material was blood, either unsorted or a sorted T cell fraction (not recorded which). The DNA is TGTGCCAGCATACCAGACCTAAACACTGAAGCTTTCTTT. Translated, this gives CASIPDLNTEAFF.